This TCR beta chain was recovered during a study of cytomegalovirus exposure and HLA in healthy donors. Whole-study context: One earlier analysis, a look at around 180 million T cells, found some 120 million unique TCR beta sequences.

Note on this clone: The antigen remains undetermined.

The PCR was carried out with 60 Vbeta primers and 13 Jbeta primers. The method was immunoSEQ multiplex PCR; TCRdb's version includes in-frame clones alone and lacks a portion of them. Of over 150,000 clones listed, roughly 75% were seen once; the top ten hold around 1.5%. Study-wide results and caveats: V- and J-gene trimming in TCR beta was tied to a missense DCLRE1C variant by an analysis performed later. A further, later analysis showed that HLA-associated TCR beta chains (compared with equally common others) were more clonally expanded.

Trimming pared 5 bases from V and 5 bases from J, leaving 13 bases between. The CDR3 is made up of 13 amino acids. The germline CDR1 and CDR2 sequences are KGHSH and LQKENI. This sequence originates from a young man in good health and CMV-seronegative. The sample comprised PBMCs. The J gene is TRBJ2-7, the V gene TRBV18; weak D call: TRBD1 (5 bases). This chain's CDR3 is CASSSTRDDEQYF. The CDR3 DNA reads as TGTGCCAGCTCATCGACCAGGGATGACGAGCAGTACTTC.